This T cell receptor beta chain was identified during a study of shared clonotypes between healthy human individuals. About this clone: The antigen is unknown.

Into CD45RA+ naive and CD45RA-negative memory subsets, the CD4+ cells were split. DNA at about 210 ng, around 30,000 T cell genomes, went into sorted-subset replicate PCRs. Produced via immunoSEQ multiplex PCR; TCRdb's table is partial and in-frame only. The data contain fewer than 2.5 million clones, roughly 93% of them singletons. Notes on the study in general: Memory subsets generally showed smaller estimated richness than naive subsets did.

Trimming cost V 6 bases and J 3 bases, with 18 bases left between them. CDR3 length: 15 amino acids. CDR1 is SQVTM and CDR2 is ANQGSEA in the germline V gene. The source material was naive CD4+ T cells from PBMCs. As for subset: CD45RA+ positively selected. The sequence derives from a man younger than 35 in good health. Some clones in this sample may be carry-over from other donors' samples. The chain uses TRBV29-1 and TRBJ1-3, with unresolved D. DNA of the CDR3: TGCAGCGTGGGAAAGGCTCCCGGGGATGGAAACACCATATATTTT. Protein product: CSVGKAPGDGNTIYF.